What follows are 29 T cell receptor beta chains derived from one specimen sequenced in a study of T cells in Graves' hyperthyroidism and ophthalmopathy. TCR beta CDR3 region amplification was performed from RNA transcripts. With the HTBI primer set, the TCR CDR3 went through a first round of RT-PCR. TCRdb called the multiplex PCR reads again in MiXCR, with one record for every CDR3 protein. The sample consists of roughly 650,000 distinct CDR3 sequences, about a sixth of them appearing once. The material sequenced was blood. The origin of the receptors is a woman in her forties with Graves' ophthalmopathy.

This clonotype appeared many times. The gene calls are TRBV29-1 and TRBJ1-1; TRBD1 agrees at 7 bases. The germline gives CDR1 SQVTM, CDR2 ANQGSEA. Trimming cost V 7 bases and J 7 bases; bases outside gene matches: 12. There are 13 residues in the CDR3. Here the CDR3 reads CSGTPAGGGEAFF. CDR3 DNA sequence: TGCAGCGGGACCCCAGCAGGGGGAGGTGAAGCTTTCTTT.

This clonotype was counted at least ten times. The CDR3 nucleotides read TGTGCCAGCAGCGCCCGACAGGGGGGTTGGACAGATACGCAGTATTTT. It specifies CASSARQGGWTDTQYF. J is TRBJ2-3 and V is TRBV3-1; 9 nucleotides agree with TRBD1. The trim removed 5 bases at V and 3 bases at J, leaving 9 bases unmatched. This CDR3 spans 16 amino acids. Germline V lookup: CDR1 LGHDT, CDR2 YNNKEL (reference sequence).

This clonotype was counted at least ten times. CDR3 in DNA: TGTGCCAGCAGGGACAGGGATTTCGGGCAGTACTTC. This sequence encodes CASRDRDFGQYF. The chain recombines TRBV6-1 with TRBJ2-7; 8 bases match TRBD1. The junction had 7 bases not matched to a gene; V was cut back by 6 bases and J by 9 bases. The CDR3 loop spans 12 amino acids. Germline V gene data show CDR1 as MNHNS and CDR2 as SASEGT.

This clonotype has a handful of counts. As DNA, the CDR3 is TGTGCCAGCAGTGAGAGCTACAATCAGCCCCAGCATTTT. This gives the protein CASSESYNQPQHF. V gene TRBV6-1 combines with J gene TRBJ1-5, with unresolved D. The CDR3 length is 13 residues. The V gene lost 3 bases and the J gene lost 3 bases, with 6 bases spanning the gap. CDR1 and CDR2 from the germline V gene are MNHNS and SASEGT.

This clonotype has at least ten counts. CDR3 bases: TGTGCCAGCAGCTCCACAGGGACTGAAGCTTTCTTT. Its translation: CASSSTGTEAFF. The chain is built from TRBV7-9 and TRBJ1-1; tentatively, D is TRBD1 (6 bases). This CDR3 comprises 12 residues. Germline V lookup: CDR1 SEHNR, CDR2 FQNEAQ (reference sequence). Trimming removed 4 bases at V and 5 bases at J, with 8 bases between. The variable domain in full, with the rest retrieved from reference TRBV7-9 and TRBJ1-1, is DTGVSQNPRHKITKRGQNVTFRCDPISEHNRLYWYRQTLGQGPEFLTYFQNEAQLEKSRLLSDRFSAERPKGSFSTLEIQRTEQGDSAMYLCASSSTGTEAFFGQGTRLTVV.

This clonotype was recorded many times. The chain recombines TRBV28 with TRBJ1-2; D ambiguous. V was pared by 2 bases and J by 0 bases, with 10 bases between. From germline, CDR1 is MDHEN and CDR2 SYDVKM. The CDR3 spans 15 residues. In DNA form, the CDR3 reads TGTGCCAGCAGTTTACCCCAGGTAGCTAACTATGGCTACACCTTC. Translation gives CASSLPQVANYGYTF.

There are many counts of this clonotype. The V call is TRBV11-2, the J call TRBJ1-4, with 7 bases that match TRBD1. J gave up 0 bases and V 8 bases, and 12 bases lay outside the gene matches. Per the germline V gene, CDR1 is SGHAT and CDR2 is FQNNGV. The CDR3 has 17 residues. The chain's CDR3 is CASRRGRGDATNEKLFF. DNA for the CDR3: TGTGCCAGCCGGAGGGGGCGAGGGGATGCAACTAATGAAAAACTGTTTTTT.

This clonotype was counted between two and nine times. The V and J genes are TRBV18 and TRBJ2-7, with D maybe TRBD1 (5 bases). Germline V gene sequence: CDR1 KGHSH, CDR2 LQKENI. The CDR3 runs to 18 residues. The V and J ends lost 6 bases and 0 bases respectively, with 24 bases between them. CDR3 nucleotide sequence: TGTGCCAGCTCCCTAACCCCCATTGGCCAGGGCGGCTCCTACGAGCAGTACTTC. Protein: CASSLTPIGQGGSYEQYF.

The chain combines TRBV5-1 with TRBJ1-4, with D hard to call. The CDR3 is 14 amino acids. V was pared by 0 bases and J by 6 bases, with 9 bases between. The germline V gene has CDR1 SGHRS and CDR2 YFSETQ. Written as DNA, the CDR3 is TGCGCCAGCAGCTTGGGCTACAGTCATGAAAAACTGTTTTTT. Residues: CASSLGYSHEKLFF.

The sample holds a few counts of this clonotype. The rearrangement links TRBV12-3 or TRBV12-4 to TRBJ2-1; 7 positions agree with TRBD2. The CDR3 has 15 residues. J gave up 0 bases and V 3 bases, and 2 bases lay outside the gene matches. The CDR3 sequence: CASSLTSNSYNEQFF. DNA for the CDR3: TGTGCCAGCAGTTTGACTAGCAACTCCTACAATGAGCAGTTCTTC.

The CDR3 DNA reads as TGTGCCATCAGATCGGCAGGGTCTGGAAACACCATATATTTT. Encoded protein: CAIRSAGSGNTIYF. J is TRBJ1-3 and V is TRBV10-3, with D possibly being TRBD1 (5 bases). V was clipped by 6 bases and J by 1 base, with 10 bases between them. CDR3 length: 14 amino acids. Germline lookup yields CDR1 ENHRY and CDR2 SYGVKD.

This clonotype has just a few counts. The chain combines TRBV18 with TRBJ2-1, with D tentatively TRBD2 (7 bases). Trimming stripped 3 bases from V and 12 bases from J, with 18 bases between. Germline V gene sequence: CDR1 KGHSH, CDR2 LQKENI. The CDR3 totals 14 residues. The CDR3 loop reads CASSPLQGGSWQFF. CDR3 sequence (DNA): TGTGCCAGCTCACCTTTACAGGGAGGGAGCTGGCAGTTCTTC.

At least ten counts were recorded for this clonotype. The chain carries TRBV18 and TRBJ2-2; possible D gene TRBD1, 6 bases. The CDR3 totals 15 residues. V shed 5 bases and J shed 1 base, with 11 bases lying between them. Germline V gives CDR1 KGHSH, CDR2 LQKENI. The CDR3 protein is CASSERTENTGELFF. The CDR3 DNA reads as TGTGCCAGCTCAGAACGGACAGAGAACACCGGGGAGCTGTTTTTT.

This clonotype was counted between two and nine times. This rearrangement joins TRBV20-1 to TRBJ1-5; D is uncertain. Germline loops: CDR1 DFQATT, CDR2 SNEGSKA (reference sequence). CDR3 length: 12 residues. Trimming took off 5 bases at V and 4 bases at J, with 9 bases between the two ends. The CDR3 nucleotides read TGCAGTGCTGCGCTACCGAATCAGCCCCAGCATTTT. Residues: CSAALPNQPQHF.

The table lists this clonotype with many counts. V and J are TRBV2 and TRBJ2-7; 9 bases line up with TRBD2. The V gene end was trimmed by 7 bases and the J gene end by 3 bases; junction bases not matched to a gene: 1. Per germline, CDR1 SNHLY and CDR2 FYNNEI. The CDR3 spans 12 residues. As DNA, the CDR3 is TGTGCCAGCAAGACTAGCGGCTACGAGCAGTACTTC. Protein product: CASKTSGYEQYF.

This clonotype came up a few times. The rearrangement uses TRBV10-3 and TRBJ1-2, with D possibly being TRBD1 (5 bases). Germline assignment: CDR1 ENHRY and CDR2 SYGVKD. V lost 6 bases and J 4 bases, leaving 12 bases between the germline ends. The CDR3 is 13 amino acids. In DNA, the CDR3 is TGTGCCATCAGGACAGAGGGCCTCTATGGCTACACCTTC. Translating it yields CAIRTEGLYGYTF.

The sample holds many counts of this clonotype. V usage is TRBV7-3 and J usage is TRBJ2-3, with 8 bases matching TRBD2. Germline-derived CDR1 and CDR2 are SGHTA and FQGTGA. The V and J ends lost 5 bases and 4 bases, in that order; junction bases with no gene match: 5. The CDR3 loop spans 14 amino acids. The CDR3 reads CASSLAGPPDTQYF. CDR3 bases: TGTGCCAGCAGCCTAGCGGGTCCGCCAGATACGCAGTATTTT.

The CDR3: CASSLVSGENSPLHF. CDR3 nucleotides: TGCGCCAGCAGCTTGGTATCAGGGGAAAATTCACCCCTCCACTTT. The chain employs TRBV5-1 and TRBJ1-6, with D perhaps matching TRBD1 (6 bases). The germline gives CDR1 SGHRS, CDR2 YFSETQ. V was trimmed by 0 bases and J by 7 bases, leaving 11 bases between them. The CDR3 runs to 15 residues. The complete variable domain, with remaining parts taken from reference TRBV5-1 and TRBJ1-6, reads KAGVTQTPRYLIKTRGQQVTLSCSPISGHRSVSWYQQTPGQGLQFLFEYFSETQRNKGNFPGRFSGRQFSNSRSEMNVSTLELGDSALYLCASSLVSGENSPLHFGNGTRLTVT.

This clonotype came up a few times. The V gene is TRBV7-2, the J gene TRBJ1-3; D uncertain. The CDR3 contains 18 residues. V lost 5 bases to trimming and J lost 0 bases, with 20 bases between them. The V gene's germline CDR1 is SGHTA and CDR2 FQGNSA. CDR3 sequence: CASSPGMTRTDSGNTIYF. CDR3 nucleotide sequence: TGTGCCAGCAGCCCCGGGATGACACGGACGGACTCTGGAAACACCATATATTTT.

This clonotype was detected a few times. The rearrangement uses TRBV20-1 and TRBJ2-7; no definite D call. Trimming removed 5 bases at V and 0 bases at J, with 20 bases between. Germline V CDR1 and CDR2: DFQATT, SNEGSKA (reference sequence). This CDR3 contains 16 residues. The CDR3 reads CSAPPFGLLSSYEQYF. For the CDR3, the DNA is TGCAGTGCTCCCCCTTTCGGGCTCCTGAGCTCCTACGAGCAGTACTTC.

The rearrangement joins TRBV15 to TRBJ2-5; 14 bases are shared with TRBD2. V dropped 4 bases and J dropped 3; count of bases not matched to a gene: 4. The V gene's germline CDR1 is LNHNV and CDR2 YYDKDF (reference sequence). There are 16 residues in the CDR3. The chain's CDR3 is CATSKGTSGGEETQYF. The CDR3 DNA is TGTGCCACCAGCAAAGGGACTAGCGGGGGTGAAGAGACCCAGTACTTC.

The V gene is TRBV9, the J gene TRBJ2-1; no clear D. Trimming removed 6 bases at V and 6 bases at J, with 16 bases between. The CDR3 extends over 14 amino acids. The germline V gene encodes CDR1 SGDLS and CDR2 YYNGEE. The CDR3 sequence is CASTKLDFSNEQFF. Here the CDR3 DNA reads TGTGCCAGCACAAAGCTAGACTTTTCCAATGAGCAGTTCTTC. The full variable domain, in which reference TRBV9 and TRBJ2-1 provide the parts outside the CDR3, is DSGVTQTPKHLITATGQRVTLRCSPRSGDLSVYWYQQSLDQGLQFLIQYYNGEERAKGNILERFSAQQFPDLHSELNLSSLELGDSALYFCASTKLDFSNEQFFGPGTRLTVL.

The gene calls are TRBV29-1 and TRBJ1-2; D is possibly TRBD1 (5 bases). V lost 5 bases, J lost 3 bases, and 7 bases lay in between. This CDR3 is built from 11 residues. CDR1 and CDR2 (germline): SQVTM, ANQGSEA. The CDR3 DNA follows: TGCAGCGTTCAAGGGGACTATGGCTACACCTTC. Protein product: CSVQGDYGYTF. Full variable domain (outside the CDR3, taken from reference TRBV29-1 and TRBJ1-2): SAVISQKPSRDICQRGTSLTIQCQVDSQVTMMFWYRQQPGQSLTLIATANQGSEATYESGFVIDKFPISRPNLTFSTLTVSNMSPEDSSIYLCSVQGDYGYTFGSGTRLTVV.

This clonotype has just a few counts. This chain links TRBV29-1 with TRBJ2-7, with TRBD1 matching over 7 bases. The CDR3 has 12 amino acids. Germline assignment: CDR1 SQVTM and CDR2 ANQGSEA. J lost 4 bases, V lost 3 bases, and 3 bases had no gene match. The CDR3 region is CSVETGKYEQYF. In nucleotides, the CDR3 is TGCAGCGTTGAGACAGGGAAGTACGAGCAGTACTTC.

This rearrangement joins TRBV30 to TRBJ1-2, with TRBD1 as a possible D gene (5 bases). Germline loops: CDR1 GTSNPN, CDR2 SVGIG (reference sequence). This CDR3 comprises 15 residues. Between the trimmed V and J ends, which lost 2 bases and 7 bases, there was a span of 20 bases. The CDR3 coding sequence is TGTGCCTGGAGTCTCCCCGCGACGGGGGGGTCTGGCTACACCTTC. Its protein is CAWSLPATGGSGYTF.

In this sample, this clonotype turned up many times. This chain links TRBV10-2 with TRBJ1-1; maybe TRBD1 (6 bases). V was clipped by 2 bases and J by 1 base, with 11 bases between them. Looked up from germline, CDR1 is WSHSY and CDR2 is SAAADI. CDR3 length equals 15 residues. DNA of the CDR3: TGCGCCAGCAGTGAGGTACAGGGAAAGAACACTGAAGCTTTCTTT. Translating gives CASSEVQGKNTEAFF.

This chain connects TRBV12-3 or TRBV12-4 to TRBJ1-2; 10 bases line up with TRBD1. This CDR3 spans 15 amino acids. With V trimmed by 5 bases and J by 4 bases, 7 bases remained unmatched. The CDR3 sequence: CASSPGTGEGYGYTF. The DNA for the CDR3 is TGTGCCAGCAGTCCAGGGACAGGGGAGGGCTATGGCTACACCTTC.

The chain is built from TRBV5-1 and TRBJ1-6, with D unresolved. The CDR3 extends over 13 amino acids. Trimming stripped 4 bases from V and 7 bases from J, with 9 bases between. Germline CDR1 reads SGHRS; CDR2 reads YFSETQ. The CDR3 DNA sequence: TGCGCCAGCAGCGTGGTGGGGAATTCACCCCTCCACTTT. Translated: CASSVVGNSPLHF.

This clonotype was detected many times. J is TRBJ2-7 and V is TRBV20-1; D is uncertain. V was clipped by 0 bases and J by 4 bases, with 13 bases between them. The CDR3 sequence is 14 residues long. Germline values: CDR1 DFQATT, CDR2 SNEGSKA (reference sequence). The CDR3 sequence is CSAREPGARYEQYF. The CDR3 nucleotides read TGCAGTGCTAGAGAGCCGGGCGCCAGGTACGAGCAGTACTTC.